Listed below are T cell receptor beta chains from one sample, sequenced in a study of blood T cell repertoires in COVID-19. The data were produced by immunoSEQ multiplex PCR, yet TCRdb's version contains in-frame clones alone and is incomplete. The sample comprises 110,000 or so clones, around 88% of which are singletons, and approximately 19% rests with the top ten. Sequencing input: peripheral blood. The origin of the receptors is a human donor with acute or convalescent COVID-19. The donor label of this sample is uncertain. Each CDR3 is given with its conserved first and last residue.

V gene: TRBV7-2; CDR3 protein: CASSLAGIVGTGNNEQFF
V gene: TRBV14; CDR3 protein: CASSQGGSDTQYF
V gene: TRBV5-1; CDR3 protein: CASSALAEAYNEQFF
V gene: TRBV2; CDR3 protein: CASSDRDQPQHF
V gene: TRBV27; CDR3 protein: CASSQFTGYYEQYF
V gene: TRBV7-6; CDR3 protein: CASSLRGGRDNEQFF
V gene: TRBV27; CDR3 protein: CASRPRGGQPQHF
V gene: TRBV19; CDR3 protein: CASTRQGMRHYGYTF
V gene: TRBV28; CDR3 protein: CASSPTSGGAMEQYF
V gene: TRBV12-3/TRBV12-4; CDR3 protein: CASSFRQAEQFF
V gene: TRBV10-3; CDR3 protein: CAISPENSSTDTQYF
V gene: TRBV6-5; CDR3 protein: CASSSIRQDLYGYTF
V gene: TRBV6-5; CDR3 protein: CASSIAGTGNNEQFF
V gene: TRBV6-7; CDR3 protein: CASSYSYRNEQFF
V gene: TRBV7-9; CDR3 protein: CASSFGVTSGTTNQYF
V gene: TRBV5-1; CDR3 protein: CASSLNLGQSYNEQFF
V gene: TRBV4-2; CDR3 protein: CASSQARNQPQHF
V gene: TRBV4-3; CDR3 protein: CASSISGSLSNEQFF
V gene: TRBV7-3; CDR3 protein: CASSLNPGRLYNEQFF
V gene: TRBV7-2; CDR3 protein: CASSPASATNTGELFF
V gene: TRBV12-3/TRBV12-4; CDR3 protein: CASSLSLYYGYTF
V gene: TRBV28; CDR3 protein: CALGGTEAFF
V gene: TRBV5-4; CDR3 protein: CASTVGQEQSGEQYF
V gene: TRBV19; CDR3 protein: CASSPVPQREATGELFF
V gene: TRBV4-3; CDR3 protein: CASSQEESRDIPYGYTF
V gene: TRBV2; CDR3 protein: CASSDPQALFF
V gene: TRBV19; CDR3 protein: CASSLGLGLKTQYF
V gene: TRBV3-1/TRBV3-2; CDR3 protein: CASSRQGAAYGNTIYF
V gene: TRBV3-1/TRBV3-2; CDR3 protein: CASSQDRAGRHSSYEQYF
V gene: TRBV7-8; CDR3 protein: CASSANGALDTEAFF
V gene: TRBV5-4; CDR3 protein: CASSQSDRSYNEQFF
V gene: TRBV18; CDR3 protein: CASSPTRFTDTQYF
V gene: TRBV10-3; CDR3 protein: CAISENREDTQYF
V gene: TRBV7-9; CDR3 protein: CASSPNTGQEVF
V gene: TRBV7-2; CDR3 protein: CASSLGTGFRQPQHF
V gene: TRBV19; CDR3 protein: CASSLRDRAEAFF
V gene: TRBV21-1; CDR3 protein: CASSKAAPSDSPLHF
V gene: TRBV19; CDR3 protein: CASSVYRASYNEQFF
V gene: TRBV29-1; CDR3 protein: CSVLPRGVESLNTEAFF
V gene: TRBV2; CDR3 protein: CASTRAGLAQDTQYF